This T cell receptor beta chain was captured in a study of blood T cell repertoires in COVID-19. Study-level information: Sites across the United States, Italy and Spain contributed samples from acute and convalescent COVID-19. T cells, B-cell-depleted T cells, or PBMCs supplied cDNA or gDNA.

Germline CDR1 and CDR2: GTSNPN and SVGIG (reference sequence). CDR3 length: 16 residues. Unmatched junction bases numbered 4, after V lost 0 bases and J lost 0 bases. Authors' data handling: For nucleated cells, counts were estimated from reference gene primer amplification. Generated by immunoSEQ multiplex PCR, the TCRdb table keeps only in-frame clones and is missing some. D and trimming were read from the DNA, whereas the V and J calls and clone size are those reported in that table. The data show approximately 50,000 clones, about 92% seen once. The receptor's source is a human donor in a cohort sampled during active COVID-19. This chain connects TRBV30 to TRBJ1-4, with 7 nucleotides matching TRBD1. Sequencing was done on a sample of peripheral blood. The CDR3 DNA reads as TGTGCCTGGAGTGTTAGGGGGCCTTCAACTAATGAAAAACTGTTTTTT. Translated, it gives CAWSVRGPSTNEKLFF.